Sequencing of this T cell receptor (beta chain) was carried out in a study of identifying expanded T cells in peripheral blood. The V gene end was trimmed by 2 bases and the J gene end by 4 bases; junction bases not matched to a gene: 8. Germline CDR1 and CDR2: MNHNS and SASEGT. The CDR3 contains 16 residues. Findings and limits, study-wide: About 1.2 clones differed between technical replicates, versus approximately 17 and 20 over time. Approximately two-week clone count variance significantly increased as total template count grew.

Concerning this clone itself: Its antigen is as yet unknown.

Measured with immunoSEQ multiplex PCR; TCRdb has only the in-frame clones, and not every one. Of 91,000 or so clones detected, more than 70% appear once; the ten largest clones hold around 4.3%. The chain recombines TRBV6-1 with TRBJ1-5, with 7 positions matching TRBD1. The source material was blood. The source of this sequence is a person between 18 and 75 years old in good health. For the CDR3, the DNA is TGTGCCAGCAGTGAATTGGGGGTGGGACAGAATCAGCCCCAGCATTTT. Translating gives CASSELGVGQNQPQHF.